Listed below are T cell receptor beta chains from one sample, sequenced in a study of shared clonotypes between healthy human individuals. TCRdb keeps only in-frame clones here, not all; method: immunoSEQ multiplex PCR. Among 2 million to 2.5 million clones, just over 90% were seen once, and the ten largest hold around 1.7%. Sequencing was done on a sample of naive CD8+ T cells from PBMCs. These receptors originate from a man younger than 35 in good health. Some clones in this sample may be carry-over from other donors' samples. Each CDR3 is given with its conserved first and last residue. A D gene is named only where the DNA matches it firmly. The size field is filled for only some rows; it gives once, few, many or a size class.

TRBJ1-2 TRBV5-1 . . CASSLNRQSFLGGYTF TGCGCCAGCAGCTTGAATCGACAGTCCTTCTTGGGTGGCTACACCTTC
TRBJ1-1 TRBV5-1 . . CASSTAREVNTEAFF TGCGCCAGCAGCACAGCACGGGAAGTAAACACTGAAGCTTTCTTT
TRBJ2-2 TRBV9 . . CASSYFRVPNTGELFF TGTGCCAGCAGCTATTTCAGGGTTCCAAACACCGGGGAGCTGTTTTTT
TRBJ2-2 TRBV7-2 . . CASSFGAGELFF TGTGCCAGCAGCTTCGGGGCCGGGGAGCTGTTTTTT
TRBJ2-1 TRBV11-2 TRBD2 . CASRVSGGSYNEQFF TGTGCCAGCAGGGTAAGCGGGGGGTCCTACAATGAGCAGTTCTTC
TRBJ1-4 TRBV5-6 . . CASSPHGQSTNEKLFF TGTGCCAGCAGCCCGCACGGACAGTCAACTAATGAAAAACTGTTTTTT
TRBJ2-5 TRBV9 TRBD2 . CASSVGGGIQETQYF TGTGCCAGCAGCGTAGGGGGAGGGATCCAAGAGACCCAGTACTTC
TRBJ2-7 TRBV28 TRBD2 . CASSFTTSGTDEQYF TGTGCCAGCAGTTTTACTACTAGCGGAACTGACGAGCAGTACTTC
TRBJ2-3 TRBV7-3 . . CASSLGITDTQYF TGTGCCAGCAGCTTAGGGATCACAGATACGCAGTATTTT
TRBJ2-7 TRBV9 TRBD2 . CASSVGYGRKPYEQYF TGTGCCAGCAGCGTAGGGTACGGGAGGAAACCCTACGAGCAGTACTTC
TRBJ2-5 TRBV7-9 . . CASSPSLVETQYF TGTGCCAGCAGCCCCTCCTTGGTAGAGACCCAGTACTTC
TRBJ2-7 TRBV6-6 . . CASSYALEGRSYEQYF TGTGCCAGCAGTTACGCCCTTGAGGGGCGCTCCTACGAGCAGTACTTC
TRBJ1-2 TRBV4-3 . . CASSQEGAGSNYGYTF TGCGCCAGCAGCCAAGAAGGGGCAGGGAGCAACTATGGCTACACCTTC
TRBJ2-7 TRBV5-6 . . CASSLEGTEQYF TGTGCCAGCAGCTTGGAGGGAACCGAGCAGTACTTC
TRBJ1-1 TRBV4-1 . . CASSQVAAGGHEAFF TGCGCCAGCAGCCAAGTGGCAGCGGGAGGCCATGAAGCTTTCTTT
TRBJ2-4 TRBV6-1 . . CASSPGRKNIQYF TGTGCCAGCAGCCCAGGCCGAAAAAACATTCAGTACTTC
TRBJ2-2 TRBV15 . . CATSSGRTNTGELFF TGTGCCACCAGCAGCGGGAGAACGAACACCGGGGAGCTGTTTTTT
TRBJ1-1 TRBV29-1 . . CSVETHEAFF TGCAGCGTTGAAACCCACGAAGCTTTCTTT
TRBJ1-2 TRBV9 TRBD1 . CASSGTGTAYGYTF TGTGCCAGCAGCGGGACCGGGACAGCCTATGGCTACACCTTC
TRBJ2-5 TRBV2 TRBD1 once CASRDRGKETQYF TGTGCCAGCAGGGACAGGGGTAAGGAGACCCAGTACTTC
TRBJ2-1 TRBV9 TRBD1 . CASSVARNRGAYNEQFF TGTGCCAGCAGCGTAGCGAGGAACAGGGGTGCCTACAATGAGCAGTTCTTC
TRBJ1-2 TRBV11-2 . . CASSLDGSGNYGYTF TGTGCCAGCAGCTTAGATGGGTCAGGAAACTATGGCTACACCTTC
TRBJ2-5 TRBV4-1 . . CASSPARGGVETQYF TGCGCCAGCAGCCCAGCCCGTGGGGGAGTAGAGACCCAGTACTTC
TRBJ1-2 TRBV19 . . CASSIWQKGGYTF TGTGCCAGTAGTATATGGCAGAAGGGGGGCTACACCTTC
TRBJ1-3 TRBV15 . . CATSSRAGAGNTIYF TGTGCCACCAGCAGTAGGGCAGGGGCTGGAAACACCATATATTTT
TRBJ2-1 TRBV7-9 TRBD2 . CASDTGTSGPYNEQFF TGTGCCAGCGACACCGGGACTAGCGGGCCGTACAATGAGCAGTTCTTC
TRBJ2-3 TRBV6-5 . . CASGPLYTDTQYF TGTGCCAGCGGGCCTCTTTACACAGATACGCAGTATTTT
TRBJ2-5 TRBV7-2 TRBD1 . CASSIGTGVEETQYF TGTGCCAGCAGCATTGGGACAGGGGTTGAAGAGACCCAGTACTTC
TRBJ2-1 TRBV11-2 . . CASSSTPKGPRYNEQFF TGTGCCAGCAGCTCGACCCCGAAGGGCCCCCGCTACAATGAGCAGTTCTTC
TRBJ1-4 TRBV6-5 . . CASSYSPGGTGEKLFF TGTGCCAGCAGTTACTCGCCAGGTGGGACGGGGGAAAAACTGTTTTTT
TRBJ2-1 TRBV27 . . CASSQPNQYNEQFF TGTGCCAGCAGTCAACCTAATCAGTACAATGAGCAGTTCTTC
TRBJ2-1 TRBV4-2 . . CASSQESQFLAGAHEQFF TGTGCCAGCAGCCAAGAAAGCCAGTTCCTAGCTGGGGCCCATGAGCAGTTCTTC
TRBJ1-1 TRBV5-1 TRBD1 . CASSLIWTGGDTEAFF TGCGCCAGCAGCTTGATCTGGACAGGGGGAGACACTGAAGCTTTCTTT
TRBJ2-1 TRBV7-9 TRBD1 . CASSSTGGNEQFF TGTGCCAGCAGCTCAACAGGGGGCAATGAGCAGTTCTTC
TRBJ1-5 TRBV19 TRBD1 . CASTGQGDQPQHF TGTGCCAGTACGGGACAGGGAGATCAGCCCCAGCATTTT
TRBJ1-3 TRBV9 . . CASSVGGGNTIYF TGTGCCAGCAGCGTCGGGGGAGGAAACACCATATATTTT
TRBJ1-6 TRBV27 . . CASTDRVPSPLHF TGTGCCAGCACGGACAGAGTTCCATCACCCCTCCACTTT
TRBJ2-7 TRBV29-1 TRBD2 . CSARIRPRNSGVTYEQYF TGCAGCGCCCGAATCCGACCGAGAAATAGCGGGGTGACCTACGAGCAGTACTTC
TRBJ1-1 TRBV28 TRBD1 . CASDRGRMNTEAFF TGTGCCAGTGACAGGGGGCGCATGAACACTGAAGCTTTCTTT
TRBJ1-5 TRBV23-1 . once CASSQSGVRVERPQHF TGCGCCAGCAGTCAATCGGGAGTCAGGGTGGAGAGGCCCCAGCATTTT
TRBJ2-1 TRBV5-1 . . CASSWGDEQFF TGCGCCAGCAGCTGGGGGGATGAGCAGTTCTTC
TRBJ1-2 TRBV19 TRBD1 few CASRGTGVVYGYTF TGTGCCAGCCGGGGAACAGGGGTGGTCTATGGCTACACCTTC
TRBJ2-3 TRBV7-3 TRBD2 . CASSYRLAGDADTQYF TGTGCCAGCAGCTACCGACTAGCGGGAGATGCGGATACGCAGTATTTT
TRBJ2-1 TRBV27 TRBD2 . CASSFAGAPNEQFF TGTGCCAGCAGTTTCGCGGGAGCTCCCAATGAGCAGTTCTTC
TRBJ1-2 TRBV13 . . CASSPPSGFGAHGYTF TGTGCCAGCAGCCCCCCATCGGGTTTCGGAGCTCATGGCTACACCTTC
TRBJ2-2 TRBV27 TRBD1 . CASGSDGQGYTGELFF TGTGCCAGCGGGTCGGACGGACAGGGATACACCGGGGAGCTGTTTTTT
TRBJ2-7 TRBV5-1 . . CASSPGSGTYEQYF TGCGCCAGCAGCCCAGGATCCGGGACTTACGAGCAGTACTTC
TRBJ2-3 TRBV14 . . CASSPGLTDTQYF TGTGCCAGCAGCCCAGGACTTACAGATACGCAGTATTTT
TRBJ2-1 TRBV4-1 . . CASSHRFYSGEQFF TGCGCCAGCAGCCACAGGTTCTACAGTGGTGAGCAGTTCTTC
TRBJ2-1 TRBV5-1 TRBD1 . CASSLGQGLHNEQFF TGCGCCAGCAGCTTGGGACAGGGTTTACACAATGAGCAGTTCTTC
TRBJ2-7 TRBV9 . . CASSVGHSLSSYEQYF TGTGCCAGCAGCGTAGGGCATTCTTTAAGCTCCTACGAGCAGTACTTC
TRBJ2-4 TRBV27 . . CASSLRAPEGNIQYF TGTGCCAGCAGTTTAAGAGCTCCGGAGGGGAACATTCAGTACTTC
TRBJ2-7 TRBV28 TRBD2 . CASSFLGLAGGRFYEQYF TGTGCCAGCAGTTTCCTAGGACTAGCGGGAGGGCGGTTCTACGAGCAGTACTTC
TRBJ2-1 TRBV19 . . CASSIVGDFGAYNEQFF TGTGCCAGTAGTATAGTAGGTGACTTCGGGGCTTACAATGAGCAGTTCTTC
TRBJ2-7 TRBV19 TRBD2 . CASSTRLAGWGIEQYF TGTGCCAGTAGTACTAGACTAGCAGGATGGGGGATCGAGCAGTACTTC
TRBJ1-2 TRBV25-1 . . CASAGGDYGYTF TGTGCCAGCGCGGGGGGTGACTATGGCTACACCTTC
TRBJ1-2 TRBV5-6 TRBD1 . CASSQQGVGDYGYTF TGTGCCAGCAGCCAACAGGGGGTTGGTGACTATGGCTACACCTTC
TRBJ2-7 TRBV18 TRBD1 . CASSPDRVYEQYF TGTGCCAGCTCACCCGACAGGGTTTACGAGCAGTACTTC
TRBJ2-7 TRBV9 . . CASSRGLSPHEQYF TGTGCCAGCAGCAGAGGGCTATCCCCCCACGAGCAGTACTTC
TRBJ1-5 TRBV18 TRBD1 . CASSPDRGYDQPQHF TGTGCCAGCTCACCGGACAGGGGTTATGATCAGCCCCAGCATTTT